Shown below are 7 T cell receptor beta chains from a single sample sequenced in a study of shared clonotypes between healthy human individuals. Libraries were prepared by immunoSEQ multiplex PCR; TCRdb keeps only in-frame clonotypes and omits some of them. This sample has about 2.4 million clones, with over 85% found just once. The source material was naive CD4+ T cells from PBMCs. Subset meaning: CD45RA+ positively selected. All receptors derive from a man between 18 and 29 years old in good health. Some clones in this sample may be carry-over from other donors' samples.

This chain links TRBV11-2 with TRBJ1-2; D is unclear. CDR3 length: 15 residues. CDR1 is SGHAT and CDR2 is FQNNGV in the germline V gene. V was trimmed by 5 bases and J by 6 bases, leaving 19 bases between them. The DNA of the CDR3 is TGTGCCAGCAGCCGGCTGAGGATGGAGTATAATGGCTACACCTTC. It is translated as CASSRLRMEYNGYTF.

A word on this clone: Other DNA sequences in this specimen translate into the identical CDR3. The rearrangement joins TRBV7-3 to TRBJ2-6; D gene uncertain. The CDR3 runs to 15 residues. Trimming took off 4 bases at V and 0 bases at J, with 7 bases between the two ends. CDR1 is SGHTA, CDR2 FQGTGA, per germline. This CDR3 is CASSSGYSGANVLTF. For the CDR3, the DNA is TGTGCCAGCAGCTCAGGTTACTCTGGGGCCAACGTCCTGACTTTC.

V and J are TRBV10-2 and TRBJ1-2; a weak D match, TRBD1 (5 bases). CDR1 WSHSY and CDR2 SAAADI come from the germline V gene. The CDR3 totals 13 residues. Trimming removed 8 bases from V and 1 base from J, with 11 bases in between. The DNA for the CDR3 is TGCGCCAGCCGGGGGGGGGATAACTATGGCTACACCTTC. Translation gives CASRGGDNYGYTF.

The chain uses TRBV28 and TRBJ1-3, with D possibly being TRBD1 (6 bases). The CDR3 contains 16 residues. V was cut by 7 bases and J by 0 bases, with 16 bases left in between. Germline-derived CDR1 and CDR2 are MDHEN and SYDVKM. CDR3 in amino acids: CASTLGGALSGNTIYF. CDR3 DNA: TGTGCCAGCACCCTGGGGGGGGCCCTCTCTGGAAACACCATATATTTT.

The chain carries TRBV4-2 and TRBJ1-2; D is undetermined. Germline V gene lookup returns CDR1 LGHNA and CDR2 YNFKEQ. The CDR3 runs 12 residues. Trimming stripped 0 bases from V and 8 bases from J, with 7 bases between. The CDR3 DNA reads TGTGCCAGCAGCCAAGATATGGGGGGCTACACCTTC. Translating gives CASSQDMGGYTF.

The sample holds one count of this clone. V gene TRBV10-2 combines with J gene TRBJ2-1, with TRBD2 matching 8 bases. CDR1 and CDR2 from the germline V gene are WSHSY and SAAADI. V shed 3 bases and J 6 bases; nucleotides not matched to a gene: 7. The CDR3 spans 15 residues. Here the CDR3 DNA reads TGCGCCAGCAGTGATACAGGGAGCGGGGGCAATGAGCAGTTCTTC. Amino acids: CASSDTGSGGNEQFF.

V and J are TRBV27 and TRBJ1-5; 9 positions match TRBD1. The CDR3 contains 16 residues. Germline V gene data show CDR1 as MNHEY and CDR2 as SMNVEV (reference sequence). After removal of 2 bases from V and 5 bases from J, the junction contained 7 bases not matched to a gene. CDR3 nucleotide sequence: TGTGCCAGCAGTTTAAGGTTGACAGGGGGGCATCAGCCCCAGCATTTT. Residues: CASSLRLTGGHQPQHF.